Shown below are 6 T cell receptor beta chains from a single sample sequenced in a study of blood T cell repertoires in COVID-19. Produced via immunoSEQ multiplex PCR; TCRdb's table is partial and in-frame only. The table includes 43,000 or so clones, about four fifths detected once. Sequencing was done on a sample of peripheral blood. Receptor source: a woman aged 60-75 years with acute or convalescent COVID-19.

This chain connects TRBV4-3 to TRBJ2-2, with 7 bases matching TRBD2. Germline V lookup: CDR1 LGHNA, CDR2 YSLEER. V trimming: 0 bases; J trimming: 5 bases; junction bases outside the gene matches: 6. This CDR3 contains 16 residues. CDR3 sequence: CASSQESGLETGELFF. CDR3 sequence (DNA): TGCGCCAGCAGCCAAGAAAGCGGACTAGAAACCGGGGAGCTGTTTTTT.

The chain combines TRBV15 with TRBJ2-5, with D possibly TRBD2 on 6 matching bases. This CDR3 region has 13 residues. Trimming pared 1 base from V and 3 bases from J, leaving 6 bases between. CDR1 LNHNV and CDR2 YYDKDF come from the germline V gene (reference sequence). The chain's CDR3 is CATSRGGEETQYF. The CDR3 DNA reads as TGTGCCACCAGCAGAGGCGGGGAAGAGACCCAGTACTTC. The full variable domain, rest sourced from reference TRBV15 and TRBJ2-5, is DAMVIQNPRYQVTQFGKPVTLSCSQTLNHNVMYWYQQKSSQAPKLLFHYYDKDFNNEADTPDNFQSRRPNTSFCFLDIRSPGLGDTAMYLCATSRGGEETQYFGPGTRLLVL.

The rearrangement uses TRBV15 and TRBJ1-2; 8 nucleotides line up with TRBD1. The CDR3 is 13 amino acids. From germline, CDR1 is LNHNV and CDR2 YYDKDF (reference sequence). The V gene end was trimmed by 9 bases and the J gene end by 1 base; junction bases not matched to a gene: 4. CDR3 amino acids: CATADRDNYGYTF. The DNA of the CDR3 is TGTGCCACGGCGGACAGGGATAACTATGGCTACACCTTC.

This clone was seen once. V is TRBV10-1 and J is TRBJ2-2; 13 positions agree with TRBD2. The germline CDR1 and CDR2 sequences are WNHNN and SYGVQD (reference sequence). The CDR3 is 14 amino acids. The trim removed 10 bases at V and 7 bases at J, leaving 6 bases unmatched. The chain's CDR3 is CANRTSGGHGELFF. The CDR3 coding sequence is TGCGCCAACCGGACTAGCGGGGGACACGGGGAGCTGTTTTTT.

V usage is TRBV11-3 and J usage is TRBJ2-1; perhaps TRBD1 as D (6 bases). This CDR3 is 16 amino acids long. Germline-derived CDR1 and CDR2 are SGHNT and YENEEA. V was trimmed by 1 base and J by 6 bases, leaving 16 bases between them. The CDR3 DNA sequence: TGTGCCAGCAGCTTAGGTATCACAGGGTGGGCCAATGAGCAGTTCTTC. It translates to CASSLGITGWANEQFF.

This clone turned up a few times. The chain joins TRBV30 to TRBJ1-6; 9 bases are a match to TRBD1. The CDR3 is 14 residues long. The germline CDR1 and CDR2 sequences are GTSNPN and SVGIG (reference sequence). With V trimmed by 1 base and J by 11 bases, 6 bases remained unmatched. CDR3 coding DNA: TGTGCCTGGAGTGCACACAGGGGGCAGACACCCCTCCACTTT. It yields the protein CAWSAHRGQTPLHF.